This T cell receptor beta chain emerged from a study of CD8+CD57+ T cells in acquired aplastic anemia. This clonotype was detected ten times or more. Germline V gene data show CDR1 as MNHEY and CDR2 as SVGAGI. The ends were cut back, 4 bases at V and 1 base at J, with 10 bases in the middle. The CDR3 is 14 residues long. Sequencing involved patients with CD8+CD57+ cell expansion previously shown by flow cytometry. Using genomic DNA as the template, TCR beta VDJ and CDR3 profiling was carried out. TCRdb reprocessed the reads with MiXCR, giving one entry per CDR3 protein. Of approximately 170,000 distinct CDR3 sequences in the sample, over 40% were seen once.

This sequence was found in a human donor with aplastic anemia. The chain combines TRBV6-5 with TRBJ1-1; D remains unclear. Sequencing was performed on sorted CD4+, CD8+, or CD8+CD57+ T cells (not recorded which) from PBMCs. The CDR3 protein is CASSSRTANTEAFF. CDR3 sequence (DNA): TGTGCCAGCAGTTCTCGGACGGCGAACACTGAAGCTTTCTTT.